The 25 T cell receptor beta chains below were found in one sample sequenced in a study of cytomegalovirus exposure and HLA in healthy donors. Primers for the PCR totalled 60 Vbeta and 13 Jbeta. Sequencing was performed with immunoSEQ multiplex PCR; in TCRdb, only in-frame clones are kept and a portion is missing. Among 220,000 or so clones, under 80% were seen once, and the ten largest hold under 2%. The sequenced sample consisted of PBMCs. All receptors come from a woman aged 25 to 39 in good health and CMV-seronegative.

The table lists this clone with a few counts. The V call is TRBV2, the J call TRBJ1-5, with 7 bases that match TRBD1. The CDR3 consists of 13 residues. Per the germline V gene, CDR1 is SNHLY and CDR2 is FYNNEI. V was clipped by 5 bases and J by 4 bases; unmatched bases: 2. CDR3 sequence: CASSKQGNQPQHF. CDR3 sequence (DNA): TGTGCCAGCAGTAAACAGGGGAATCAGCCCCAGCATTTT. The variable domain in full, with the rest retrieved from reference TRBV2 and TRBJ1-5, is EPEVTQTPSHQVTQMGQEVILRCVPISNHLYFYWYRQILGQKVEFLVSFYNNEISEKSEIFDDQFSVERPDGSNFTLKIRSTKLEDSAMYFCASSKQGNQPQHFGDGTRLSIL.

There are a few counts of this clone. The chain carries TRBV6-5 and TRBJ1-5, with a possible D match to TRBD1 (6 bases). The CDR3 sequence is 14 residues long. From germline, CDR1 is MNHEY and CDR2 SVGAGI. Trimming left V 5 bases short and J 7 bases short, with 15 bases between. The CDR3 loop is CASSERGAQQPQHF. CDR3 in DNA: TGTGCCAGCAGTGAACGGGGGGCGCAGCAGCCCCAGCATTTT.

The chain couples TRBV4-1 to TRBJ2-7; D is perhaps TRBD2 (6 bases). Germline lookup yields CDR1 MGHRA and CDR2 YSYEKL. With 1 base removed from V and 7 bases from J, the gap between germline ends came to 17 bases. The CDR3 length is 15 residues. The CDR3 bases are TGCGCCAGCAGCCAAGCGCGGGGCCCTAATGGGGAGCAGTACTTC. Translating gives CASSQARGPNGEQYF.

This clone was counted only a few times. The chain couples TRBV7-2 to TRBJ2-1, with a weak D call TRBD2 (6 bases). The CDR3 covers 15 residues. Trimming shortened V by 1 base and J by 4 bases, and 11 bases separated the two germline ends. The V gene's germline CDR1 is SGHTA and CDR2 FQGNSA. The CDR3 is CASSLGPSAYNEQFF. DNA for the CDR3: TGTGCCAGCAGCTTAGGCCCTAGCGCTTACAATGAGCAGTTCTTC.

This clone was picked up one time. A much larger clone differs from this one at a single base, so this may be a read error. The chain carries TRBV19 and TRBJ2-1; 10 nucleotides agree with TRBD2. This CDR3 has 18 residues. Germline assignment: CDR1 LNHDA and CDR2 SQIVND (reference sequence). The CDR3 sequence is CATSPPDASGGFYNEQFF. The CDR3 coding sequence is TGTGCCACTAGTCCGCCCGACGCTAGCGGGGGATTCTACAATGAGCAGTTCTTC. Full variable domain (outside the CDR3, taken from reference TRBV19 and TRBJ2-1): DGGITQSPKYLFRKEGQNVTLSCEQNLNHDAMYWYRQDPGQGLRLIYYSQIVNDFQKGDIAEGYSVSREKKESFPLTVTSAQKNPTAFYLCATSPPDASGGFYNEQFFGPGTRLTVL.

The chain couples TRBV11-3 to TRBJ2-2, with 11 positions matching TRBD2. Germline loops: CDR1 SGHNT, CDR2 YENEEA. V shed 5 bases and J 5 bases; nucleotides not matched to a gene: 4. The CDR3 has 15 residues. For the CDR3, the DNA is TGTGCCAGCAGCATCCTAGCGGGGGGAACCGGGGAGCTGTTTTTT. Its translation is CASSILAGGTGELFF.

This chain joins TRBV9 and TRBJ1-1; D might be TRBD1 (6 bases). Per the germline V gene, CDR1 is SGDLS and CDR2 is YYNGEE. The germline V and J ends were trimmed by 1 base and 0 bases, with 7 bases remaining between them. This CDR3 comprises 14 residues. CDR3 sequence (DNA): TGTGCCAGCAGCGTAAGGGACATGAACACTGAAGCTTTCTTT. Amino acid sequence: CASSVRDMNTEAFF.

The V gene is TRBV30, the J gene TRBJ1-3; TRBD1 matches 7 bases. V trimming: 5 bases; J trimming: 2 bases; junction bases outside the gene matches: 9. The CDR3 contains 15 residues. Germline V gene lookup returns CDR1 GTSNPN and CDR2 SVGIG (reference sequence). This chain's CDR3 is CAWAGPGGTGNTIYF. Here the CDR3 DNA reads TGTGCCTGGGCCGGACCAGGGGGGACTGGAAACACCATATATTTT.

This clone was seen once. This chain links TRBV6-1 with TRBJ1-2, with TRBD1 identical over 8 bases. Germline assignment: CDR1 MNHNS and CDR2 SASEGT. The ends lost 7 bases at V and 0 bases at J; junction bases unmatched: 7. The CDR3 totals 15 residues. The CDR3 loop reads CASNSRDRPNYGYTF. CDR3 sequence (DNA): TGTGCCAGCAACAGCCGGGACAGGCCTAACTATGGCTACACCTTC.

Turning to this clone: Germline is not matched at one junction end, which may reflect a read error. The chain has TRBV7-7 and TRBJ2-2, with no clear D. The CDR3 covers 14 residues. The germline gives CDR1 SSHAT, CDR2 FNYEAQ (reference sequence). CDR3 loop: CASSFNQFTGELFF. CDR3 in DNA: TGTGCTAGCAGCTTTAATCAGTTCACCGGGGAGCTGTTTTTT.

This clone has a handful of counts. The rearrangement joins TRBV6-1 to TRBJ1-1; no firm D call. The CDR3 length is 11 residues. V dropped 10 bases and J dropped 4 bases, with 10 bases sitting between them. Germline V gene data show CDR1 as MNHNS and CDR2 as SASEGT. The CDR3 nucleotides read TGTGCCACCACCCGGGGCACTGAAGCTTTCTTT. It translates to CATTRGTEAFF.

CDR3 in amino acids: CASSRSRDRNTGELFF. The CDR3 bases are TGTGCCAGCAGCCGAAGTCGGGACAGAAACACCGGGGAGCTGTTTTTT. The chain uses TRBV13 and TRBJ2-2; TRBD1 matches at 7 bases. The junction had 8 bases not matched to a gene; V was cut back by 5 bases and J by 2 bases. The CDR3 has 16 amino acids. From germline, CDR1 is PRHDT and CDR2 FYEKMQ (reference sequence).

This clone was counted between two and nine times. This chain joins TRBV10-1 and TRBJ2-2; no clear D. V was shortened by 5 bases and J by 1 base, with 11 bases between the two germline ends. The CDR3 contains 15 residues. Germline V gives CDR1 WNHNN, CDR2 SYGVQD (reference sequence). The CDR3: CASSPEARNTGELFF. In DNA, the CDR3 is TGCGCCAGCAGTCCCGAGGCACGGAACACCGGGGAGCTGTTTTTT.

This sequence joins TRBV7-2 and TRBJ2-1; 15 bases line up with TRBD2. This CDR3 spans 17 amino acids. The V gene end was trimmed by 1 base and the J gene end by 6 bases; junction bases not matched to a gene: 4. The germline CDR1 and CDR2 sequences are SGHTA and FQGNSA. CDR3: CASSLEPGLAGGNEQFF. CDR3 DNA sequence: TGTGCCAGCAGCTTAGAACCGGGACTAGCGGGGGGCAATGAGCAGTTCTTC.

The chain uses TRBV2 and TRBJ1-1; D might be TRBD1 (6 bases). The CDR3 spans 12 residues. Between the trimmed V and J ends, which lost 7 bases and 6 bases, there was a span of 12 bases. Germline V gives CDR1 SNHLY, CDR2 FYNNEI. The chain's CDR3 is CASNRGLAEAFF. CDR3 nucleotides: TGTGCCAGCAATAGGGGGTTGGCTGAAGCTTTCTTT.

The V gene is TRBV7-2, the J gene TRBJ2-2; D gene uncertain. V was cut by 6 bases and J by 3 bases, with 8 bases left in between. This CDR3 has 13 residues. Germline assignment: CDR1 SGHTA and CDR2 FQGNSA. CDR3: CASSSLDTGELFF. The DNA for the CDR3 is TGTGCCAGCAGTTCCTTAGACACCGGGGAGCTGTTTTTT. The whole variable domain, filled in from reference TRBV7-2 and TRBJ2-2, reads GAGVSQSPSNKVTEKGKDVELRCDPISGHTALYWYRQSLGQGLEFLIYFQGNSAPDKSGLPSDRFSAERTGGSVSTLTIQRTQQEDSAVYLCASSSLDTGELFFGEGSRLTVL.

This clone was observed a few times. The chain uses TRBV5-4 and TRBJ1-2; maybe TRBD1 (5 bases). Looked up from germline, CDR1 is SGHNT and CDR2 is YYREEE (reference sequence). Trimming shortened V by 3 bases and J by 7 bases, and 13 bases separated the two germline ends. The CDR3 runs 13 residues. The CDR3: CASSSGLEGGYTF. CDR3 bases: TGTGCCAGCAGCTCAGGGTTGGAGGGTGGCTACACCTTC.

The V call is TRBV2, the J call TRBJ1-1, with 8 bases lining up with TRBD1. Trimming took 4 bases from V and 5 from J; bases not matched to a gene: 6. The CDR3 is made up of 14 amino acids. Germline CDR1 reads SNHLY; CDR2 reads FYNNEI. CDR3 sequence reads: CASSVQGGDTEAFF. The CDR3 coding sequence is TGTGCCAGCAGTGTACAGGGGGGTGATACTGAAGCTTTCTTT.

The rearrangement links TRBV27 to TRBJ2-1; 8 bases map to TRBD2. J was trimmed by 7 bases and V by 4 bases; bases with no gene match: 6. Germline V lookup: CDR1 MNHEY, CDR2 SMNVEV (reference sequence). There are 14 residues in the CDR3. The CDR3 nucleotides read TGTGCCAGCAGTTCGGGGGGGCCTAGGAATGAGCAGTTCTTC. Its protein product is CASSSGGPRNEQFF.

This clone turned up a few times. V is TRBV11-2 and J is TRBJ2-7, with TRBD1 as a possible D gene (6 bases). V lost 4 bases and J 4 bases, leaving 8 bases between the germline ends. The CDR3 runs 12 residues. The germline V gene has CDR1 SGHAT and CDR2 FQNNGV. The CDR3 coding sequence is TGTGCCAGCAGCTCCGACAGGTACGAGCAGTACTTC. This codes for CASSSDRYEQYF.

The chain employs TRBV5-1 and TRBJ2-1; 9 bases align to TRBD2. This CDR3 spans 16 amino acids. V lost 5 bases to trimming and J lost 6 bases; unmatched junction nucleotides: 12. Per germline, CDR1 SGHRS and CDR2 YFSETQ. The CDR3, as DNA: TGCGCCAGCAGGATGACTCTAGCGGGGACCTTCAATGAGCAGTTCTTC. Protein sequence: CASRMTLAGTFNEQFF.

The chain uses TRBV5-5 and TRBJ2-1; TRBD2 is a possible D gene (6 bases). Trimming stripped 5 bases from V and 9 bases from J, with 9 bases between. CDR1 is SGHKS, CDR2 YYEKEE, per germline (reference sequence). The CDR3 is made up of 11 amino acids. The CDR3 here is CASREGREQFF. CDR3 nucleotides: TGTGCCAGCAGGGAGGGTCGTGAGCAGTTCTTC.

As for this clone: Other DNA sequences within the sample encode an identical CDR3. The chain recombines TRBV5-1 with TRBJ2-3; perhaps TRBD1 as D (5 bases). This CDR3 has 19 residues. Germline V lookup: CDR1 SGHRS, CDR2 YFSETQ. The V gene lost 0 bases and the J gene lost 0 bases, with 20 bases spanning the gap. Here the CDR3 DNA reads TGCGCCAGCAGCTTGGCCGATGTAGCAGGGCCCGCTAGCACAGATACGCAGTATTTT. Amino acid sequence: CASSLADVAGPASTDTQYF.

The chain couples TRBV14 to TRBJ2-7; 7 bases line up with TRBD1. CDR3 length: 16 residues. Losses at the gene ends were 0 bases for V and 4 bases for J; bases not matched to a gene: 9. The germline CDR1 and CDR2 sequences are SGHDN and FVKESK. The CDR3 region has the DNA TGTGCCAGCAGCCAAGATTGGGAGACAGGGTTATACGAGCAGTACTTC. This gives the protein CASSQDWETGLYEQYF. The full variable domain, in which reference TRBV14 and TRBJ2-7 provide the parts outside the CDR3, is EAGVTQFPSHSVIEKGQTVTLRCDPISGHDNLYWYRRVMGKEIKFLLHFVKESKQDESGMPNNRFLAERTGGTYSTLKVQPAELEDSGVYFCASSQDWETGLYEQYFGPGTRLTVT.

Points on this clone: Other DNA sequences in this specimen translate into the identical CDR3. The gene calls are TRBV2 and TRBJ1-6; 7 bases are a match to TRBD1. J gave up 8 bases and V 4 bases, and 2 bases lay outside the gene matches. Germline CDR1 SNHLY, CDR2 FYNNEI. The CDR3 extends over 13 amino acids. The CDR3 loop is CASSGDSYSPLHF. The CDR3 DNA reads TGTGCCAGCAGTGGGGACAGCTATTCACCCCTCCACTTT.